The TCR beta chain under discussion was sequenced for a study of T cells in Graves' hyperthyroidism and ophthalmopathy. Overall study results and limits: By a 13 V-J model, ophthalmopathy was set apart from stable hyperthyroidism. Appearing also in blood were most of the thyroid clonotypes expanded above 0.001.

There were TCR beta CDR3 regions amplified from RNA transcripts. Researchers ran a first-round RT-PCR on the TCR CDR3 using the HTBI primer set. MiXCR was run by TCRdb on the multiplex PCR reads, yielding one entry per CDR3 protein. The sample carries approximately 300,000 distinct CDR3 sequences, roughly 19% recorded once. Trimming pared 1 base from V and 2 bases from J, leaving 8 bases between. This CDR3 region has 13 residues. The germline CDR1 and CDR2 sequences are DFQATT and SNEGSKA (reference sequence). Patients were excluded because of uncontrolled infection, other autoimmune disease, pregnancy or lactation. In this sample, this clonotype turned up many times. Its specificity is not known.

J is TRBJ2-5 and V is TRBV20-1; no reliable D call. The receptor's source is a man in his fifties or sixties with Graves' ophthalmopathy. Material for sequencing was blood. The CDR3 bases are TGCAGTGCTAGAGCGGGCAGGCAAGAGACCCAGTACTTC. Protein product: CSARAGRQETQYF.